This is a list of T cell receptor beta chains from one sample in a study of CD8 T cells in ankylosing spondylitis. TCRdb redid the calling of the 5' RACE reads with MiXCR, one entry per CDR3 protein. The profile shows a few hundred thousand distinct CDR3 sequences, 20% to 25% of them singletons. Sequencing input: blood, either unsorted or a sorted T cell fraction (not recorded which). These receptors all stem from a male donor with ankylosing spondylitis. The CDR3 runs from the conserved cysteine through the conserved F or W. The order of the fields is J gene, D gene, V gene, CDR3 protein. D genes are given only for firm matches.

j_call: TRBJ2-7
d_call: -
v_call: TRBV15
cdr3_aa: CATTRDSDYEQYF

j_call: TRBJ2-3
d_call: TRBD2
v_call: TRBV12-3/TRBV12-4
cdr3_aa: CASGRELGTQYF

j_call: TRBJ2-7
d_call: TRBD2
v_call: TRBV12-3/TRBV12-4
cdr3_aa: CASSLVLAGTKYF

j_call: TRBJ2-3
d_call: TRBD2
v_call: TRBV19
cdr3_aa: CASSHISGSWGTDTQYF

j_call: TRBJ2-1
d_call: TRBD1
v_call: TRBV10-1
cdr3_aa: CASSDGHDRGVYNEQFF

j_call: TRBJ2-3
d_call: -
v_call: TRBV10-3
cdr3_aa: CAITGTPSSTDTQYF

j_call: TRBJ1-1
d_call: -
v_call: TRBV20-1
cdr3_aa: CSATRRPPGAFF

j_call: TRBJ2-1
d_call: TRBD1
v_call: TRBV12-3/TRBV12-4
cdr3_aa: CASSLSGQVNNEQFF

j_call: TRBJ2-5
d_call: -
v_call: TRBV3-1
cdr3_aa: CASSQEASNAQETQYF

j_call: TRBJ2-3
d_call: TRBD1
v_call: TRBV29-1
cdr3_aa: CSLQQQGARTDTQYF

j_call: TRBJ2-7
d_call: TRBD1
v_call: TRBV5-1
cdr3_aa: CASSITPGTGGVQYF

j_call: TRBJ2-2
d_call: TRBD2
v_call: TRBV7-2
cdr3_aa: CASSLTGGTSGSGELFF

j_call: TRBJ1-1
d_call: -
v_call: TRBV5-1
cdr3_aa: CASSLALRRLDKNTEAFF

j_call: TRBJ2-7
d_call: -
v_call: TRBV28
cdr3_aa: CASSARGRLGEQYF